A selection of T cell receptor beta chains follows, all from one sample in a study of CD4 T cells in relation to SARS-CoV-2 and coronaviruses. Repertoires were generated with immunoSEQ multiplex PCR, while TCRdb's copy carries only in-frame clones and drops some. The data contain roughly 21,000 clones, roughly 76% of them singletons. These receptors lack a known antigen. Input material: CD4+ T cells from PBMCs, cultured in vitro. The receptors were sampled from a human donor in good health. The CDR3 runs from the conserved cysteine through the conserved F or W. The order of the fields is J gene, D gene, V gene, clone size, CDR3 DNA, CDR3 protein. A D gene is named only where the DNA matches it firmly. Where a row states a size, it is once, few, many or the class of an expanded clone; other rows omit it.

j_gene: TRBJ2-5; d_gene: -; v_gene: TRBV5-1; abundance: -; CDR3nt: TGCGCCAGCAGCCTGCGGGACGGGGTGGGGAGAGAGACCCAGTACTTC; CDR3aa: CASSLRDGVGRETQYF
j_gene: TRBJ1-3; d_gene: -; v_gene: TRBV5-1; abundance: -; CDR3nt: TGCGCCAGCAGCTTAGGCAGCTACTCTGGAAACACCATATATTTT; CDR3aa: CASSLGSYSGNTIYF
j_gene: TRBJ2-7; d_gene: -; v_gene: TRBV6-5; abundance: once; CDR3nt: TGTGCCAGCAGTCAACGCCCGGGGCCCTACGAGCAGTACTTC; CDR3aa: CASSQRPGPYEQYF
j_gene: TRBJ2-7; d_gene: -; v_gene: TRBV7-8; abundance: few; CDR3nt: TGTGCCAGCAGCGTCGAACAGGGTCCCTACGAGCAGTACTTC; CDR3aa: CASSVEQGPYEQYF
j_gene: TRBJ2-3; d_gene: -; v_gene: TRBV11-2; abundance: -; CDR3nt: TGTGCCAGCAGCTTCTCGGGCCTTTCAGGGACGGATACGCAGTATTTT; CDR3aa: CASSFSGLSGTDTQYF
j_gene: TRBJ1-4; d_gene: TRBD1; v_gene: TRBV7-2; abundance: -; CDR3nt: TGTGCCAGCCACGGGACAGATGAAAAACTGTTTTTT; CDR3aa: CASHGTDEKLFF
j_gene: TRBJ1-1; d_gene: -; v_gene: TRBV19; abundance: -; CDR3nt: TGTGCCAGTTGGGGGGGGGACACTGAAGCTTTCTTT; CDR3aa: CASWGGDTEAFF
j_gene: TRBJ2-2; d_gene: TRBD2; v_gene: TRBV28; abundance: -; CDR3nt: TGTGCCAGCAGTGAGGGACTAGTCGGGGAGCTGTTTTTT; CDR3aa: CASSEGLVGELFF
j_gene: TRBJ2-1; d_gene: TRBD2; v_gene: TRBV4-1; abundance: few; CDR3nt: TGCGCCAGCAGCCCGTCGGGACTAGCGGTAAACAATGAGCAGTTCTTC; CDR3aa: CASSPSGLAVNNEQFF
j_gene: TRBJ2-3; d_gene: -; v_gene: TRBV18; abundance: once; CDR3nt: TGTGCCAGCTCCCCTTCTACAGATACGCAGTATTTT; CDR3aa: CASSPSTDTQYF
j_gene: TRBJ1-1; d_gene: -; v_gene: TRBV25-1; abundance: -; CDR3nt: TGTGCCAGCAGTGAATATCCTAACAGTCATGAAGCTTTCTTT; CDR3aa: CASSEYPNSHEAFF
j_gene: TRBJ2-5; d_gene: -; v_gene: TRBV2; abundance: -; CDR3nt: TGTGCCAGCAGTGGGCGGGACGGAGAGACCCAGTACTTC; CDR3aa: CASSGRDGETQYF
j_gene: TRBJ1-1; d_gene: -; v_gene: TRBV6-1; abundance: -; CDR3nt: TGTGCCAGCAGTGACCGTACAGAGTCTGAAGCTTTCTTT; CDR3aa: CASSDRTESEAFF
j_gene: TRBJ1-2; d_gene: -; v_gene: TRBV10-3; abundance: -; CDR3nt: TGTGCCATCACCTCGGGGAGGGCTGAGTTTGATGGCTACACCTTC; CDR3aa: CAITSGRAEFDGYTF
j_gene: TRBJ1-3; d_gene: -; v_gene: TRBV18; abundance: -; CDR3nt: TGTGCCAGCTCACCAGCCGACGGAAACACCATATATTTT; CDR3aa: CASSPADGNTIYF
j_gene: TRBJ1-3; d_gene: -; v_gene: TRBV19; abundance: few; CDR3nt: TGTGCCAGTTCCCGGGCCGACAGAAGTGGAAACACCATATATTTT; CDR3aa: CASSRADRSGNTIYF
j_gene: TRBJ1-4; d_gene: -; v_gene: TRBV30; abundance: -; CDR3nt: TGTGCCTGGAGCGATGGCCTCGGGCGAGGTGAAAAACTGTTTTTT; CDR3aa: CAWSDGLGRGEKLFF
j_gene: TRBJ2-1; d_gene: -; v_gene: TRBV7-2; abundance: few; CDR3nt: TGTGCCAGCAGCTTAACTCTCGGCGAGCAGTTCTTC; CDR3aa: CASSLTLGEQFF
j_gene: TRBJ1-5; d_gene: -; v_gene: TRBV19; abundance: -; CDR3nt: TGTGCCAGTAGTTTACCAATAAGCAATCAGCCCCAGCATTTT; CDR3aa: CASSLPISNQPQHF
j_gene: TRBJ2-4; d_gene: TRBD2; v_gene: TRBV28; abundance: -; CDR3nt: TGTGCCAGCAGTTTAGGGACTACCCAAAACATTCAGTACTTC; CDR3aa: CASSLGTTQNIQYF
j_gene: TRBJ2-2; d_gene: -; v_gene: TRBV5-4; abundance: once; CDR3nt: TGTGCCAGCAGCCTGGGAGTTGCGGGGAACACCGGGGAGCTGTTTTTT; CDR3aa: CASSLGVAGNTGELFF
j_gene: TRBJ1-1; d_gene: -; v_gene: TRBV7-2; abundance: -; CDR3nt: TGTGCCAGCAGCTTAGCCGGACTCCCTGCCACTGAAGCTTTCTTT; CDR3aa: CASSLAGLPATEAFF
j_gene: TRBJ1-4; d_gene: -; v_gene: TRBV5-1; abundance: -; CDR3nt: TGCGCCAGCAGCGACGGCAAAACTGCAACTAATGAAAAACTGTTTTTT; CDR3aa: CASSDGKTATNEKLFF
j_gene: TRBJ2-4; d_gene: TRBD1; v_gene: TRBV3-1/TRBV3-2; abundance: -; CDR3nt: TGTGCCAGCAGCCCGGGACAGGCGAAAAACATTCAGTACTTC; CDR3aa: CASSPGQAKNIQYF
j_gene: TRBJ2-5; d_gene: TRBD2; v_gene: TRBV2; abundance: -; CDR3nt: TGTGCCAGCAGAGTACTAGCGGGGGTAGAGACCCAGTACTTC; CDR3aa: CASRVLAGVETQYF
j_gene: TRBJ2-7; d_gene: TRBD2; v_gene: TRBV19; abundance: -; CDR3nt: TGTGCCAGTAGAGGGACTAGCGCCTCCTACGAGCAGTACTTC; CDR3aa: CASRGTSASYEQYF
j_gene: TRBJ2-7; d_gene: -; v_gene: TRBV21-1; abundance: -; CDR3nt: TGTGCCAGCAGCGCCCACCCAGCGGGAGCTCGTTACGAGCAGTACTTC; CDR3aa: CASSAHPAGARYEQYF
j_gene: TRBJ2-7; d_gene: TRBD2; v_gene: TRBV7-3; abundance: -; CDR3nt: TGTGCCAGCAGCTCCGGACTAGCGGGAGCGGGTGAGCAGTACTTC; CDR3aa: CASSSGLAGAGEQYF
j_gene: TRBJ1-2; d_gene: TRBD1; v_gene: TRBV6-5; abundance: -; CDR3nt: TGTGCCAGCAGTTACTCGGGACAGGGGAAGGGCTATGGCTACACCTTC; CDR3aa: CASSYSGQGKGYGYTF
j_gene: TRBJ2-7; d_gene: -; v_gene: TRBV19; abundance: -; CDR3nt: TGTGCCAGTCGGGGGGGACAGGTCCCCTACGAGCAGTACTTC; CDR3aa: CASRGGQVPYEQYF
j_gene: TRBJ1-3; d_gene: -; v_gene: TRBV7-7; abundance: -; CDR3nt: TGTGCCAGCAGCGCGCAGGGGACGGTTGGAAACACCATATATTTT; CDR3aa: CASSAQGTVGNTIYF
j_gene: TRBJ2-3; d_gene: TRBD2; v_gene: TRBV5-3; abundance: -; CDR3nt: TGTGCCACTCGGGGGGGCACAGGCCGAAGCGATACGCAGTATTTT; CDR3aa: CATRGGTGRSDTQYF
j_gene: TRBJ1-4; d_gene: -; v_gene: TRBV7-9; abundance: -; CDR3nt: TGTGCCAGCAGCTCCCAGATGGGTGAAAAACTGTTTTTT; CDR3aa: CASSSQMGEKLFF
j_gene: TRBJ1-6; d_gene: -; v_gene: TRBV7-6; abundance: -; CDR3nt: TGTGCCAGCAGCCACGGGCAGTTAAATTCACCCCTCCACTTT; CDR3aa: CASSHGQLNSPLHF
j_gene: TRBJ2-6; d_gene: -; v_gene: TRBV21-1; abundance: -; CDR3nt: TGTGCCAGCAGCAAAAAAGTAAGGGATGGGGCCAACGTCCTGACTTTC; CDR3aa: CASSKKVRDGANVLTF
j_gene: TRBJ2-7; d_gene: -; v_gene: TRBV6-5; abundance: few; CDR3nt: TGTGCCAGCAGTAAACAAACAGGTTACGAGCAGTACTTC; CDR3aa: CASSKQTGYEQYF
j_gene: TRBJ2-7; d_gene: TRBD2; v_gene: TRBV27; abundance: -; CDR3nt: TGTGCCAGCAGGGCTAGCGGGGGGACCTACGAGCAGTACTTC; CDR3aa: CASRASGGTYEQYF
j_gene: TRBJ1-6; d_gene: -; v_gene: TRBV10-3; abundance: few; CDR3nt: TGTGCCATCAGTGTCCGCGGGACTTCTAATTCACCCCTCCACTTT; CDR3aa: CAISVRGTSNSPLHF
j_gene: TRBJ2-7; d_gene: TRBD2; v_gene: TRBV18; abundance: -; CDR3nt: TGTGCCAGCTCACCTCGCCAGCGGGGGTACGAGCAGTACTTC; CDR3aa: CASSPRQRGYEQYF
j_gene: TRBJ2-5; d_gene: -; v_gene: TRBV5-6; abundance: -; CDR3nt: TGTGCCAGCAGCTCTAATTTCCAAGAGACCCAGTACTTC; CDR3aa: CASSSNFQETQYF
j_gene: TRBJ1-4; d_gene: -; v_gene: TRBV6-1; abundance: -; CDR3nt: TGTGCCAGCAGTGAAGTGGGAAGATGGAAACTGTTTTTT; CDR3aa: CASSEVGRWKLFF
j_gene: TRBJ1-3; d_gene: -; v_gene: TRBV4-1; abundance: -; CDR3nt: TGCGCCAGCAGCCAAGATGCAGGGACTGGAAACACCATATATTTT; CDR3aa: CASSQDAGTGNTIYF
j_gene: TRBJ2-2; d_gene: -; v_gene: TRBV6-5; abundance: -; CDR3nt: TGTGCCAGCAGTTACGACGCGGGCACCGGGGAGCTGTTTTTT; CDR3aa: CASSYDAGTGELFF
j_gene: TRBJ2-7; d_gene: TRBD1; v_gene: TRBV24-1; abundance: -; CDR3nt: TGTGCCACCAGTGATTCTGCCGGGACAGGGGTCGGCTATGAGCAGTACTTC; CDR3aa: CATSDSAGTGVGYEQYF
j_gene: TRBJ2-3; d_gene: -; v_gene: TRBV18; abundance: -; CDR3nt: TGTGCCAGCTCACCATATACAGATACGCAGTATTTT; CDR3aa: CASSPYTDTQYF
j_gene: TRBJ2-7; d_gene: -; v_gene: TRBV11-2; abundance: -; CDR3nt: TGTGCCAGCAGCCCCTCCCTTTCGGGGTCGTTCTACGAGCAGTACTTC; CDR3aa: CASSPSLSGSFYEQYF
j_gene: TRBJ1-4; d_gene: -; v_gene: TRBV6-5; abundance: -; CDR3nt: TGTGCCAGCAGTAACCAATGGCCGCGTGTGCGAAAACTGTTTTTT; CDR3aa: CASSNQWPRVRKLFF
j_gene: TRBJ1-1; d_gene: -; v_gene: TRBV30; abundance: few; CDR3nt: TGTGCCTGGAGTAAACCAGGCGTGAACACTGAAGCTTTCTTT; CDR3aa: CAWSKPGVNTEAFF
j_gene: TRBJ2-1; d_gene: TRBD2; v_gene: TRBV6-5; abundance: -; CDR3nt: TGTGCCAGCAATGTAGGACTAGCGGGTAACAATGAGCAGTTCTTC; CDR3aa: CASNVGLAGNNEQFF
j_gene: TRBJ1-1; d_gene: -; v_gene: TRBV11-2; abundance: -; CDR3nt: TGTGCCAGCAGCCCAGAGAGCCGGGAAGAAGCTTTCTTT; CDR3aa: CASSPESREEAFF